These 7 T cell receptor beta chains were sequenced from one sample in a study of OX40 agonist ivuxolimab in advanced cancers. Library preparation was by the immunoSEQ multiplex PCR assay. TCRdb's version of the immuneACCESS table is confined to in-frame rearrangements and falls short of the full clone set. An unresolved V gene accounts for under half of the shortfall where checked; the remainder is of unknown origin. In this sample the table shows more than 60,000 clones, around 94% of which occur a single time. Around 14% of the sample is taken by the ten largest. Sequencing was performed on CD4+ or CD8+ T cells sorted from blood, taken in a trial of the OX40 agonist ivuxolimab. The receptor set was obtained from an adult with an advanced solid tumor such as melanoma, head and neck, liver or kidney cancer.

The chain joins TRBV5-4 to TRBJ2-2, with 8 bases that match TRBD2. CDR3 length: 17 residues. J gave up 2 bases and V 0 bases, and 6 bases lay outside the gene matches. Germline V gene data show CDR1 as SGHNT and CDR2 as YYREEE (reference sequence). CDR3 in amino acids: CASSLVGREENTGELFF. CDR3 nucleotide sequence: TGTGCCAGCAGCTTGGTTGGGCGGGAGGAAAACACCGGGGAGCTGTTTTTT.

In this sample, this clone turned up once. The chain carries TRBV28 and TRBJ2-1; possibly TRBD2 for D (6 bases). Germline CDR1 is MDHEN and CDR2 is SYDVKM. The V end was cut by 4 bases, the J end by 0 bases, with 13 bases between. The CDR3 is 16 residues long. CDR3 nucleotide sequence: TGTGCCAGCAGTTCCTATTCGGGGGACTCCTACAATGAGCAGTTCTTC. Its protein is CASSSYSGDSYNEQFF.

The genes are TRBV7-9 and TRBJ2-7, with no clear D. The V and J ends lost 4 bases and 0 bases respectively, with 10 bases between them. CDR3 length: 14 residues. Germline values: CDR1 SEHNR, CDR2 FQNEAQ (reference sequence). CDR3 region: CASSSDVFSYEQYF. CDR3 in DNA: TGTGCCAGCAGCTCGGACGTATTCTCCTACGAGCAGTACTTC. Drawing the rest from reference TRBV7-9 and TRBJ2-7, the complete variable domain is DTGVSQNPRHKITKRGQNVTFRCDPISEHNRLYWYRQTLGQGPEFLTYFQNEAQLEKSRLLSDRFSAERPKGSFSTLEIQRTEQGDSAMYLCASSSDVFSYEQYFGPGTRLTVT.

The rearrangement uses TRBV19 and TRBJ1-2; D gene uncertain. V was cut by 5 bases and J by 1 base, with 11 bases left in between. From germline, CDR1 is LNHDA and CDR2 SQIVND (reference sequence). The CDR3 has 14 amino acids. The CDR3 DNA follows: TGTGCCAGTAGTTCTCTCAACTTTAACTATGGCTACACCTTC. This translates into CASSSLNFNYGYTF.

This sequence joins TRBV28 and TRBJ2-2, with D possibly TRBD1 on 5 matching bases. Germline lookup yields CDR1 MDHEN and CDR2 SYDVKM. V lost 3 bases and J lost 9, with 17 bases in between. The CDR3 consists of 15 residues. The DNA of the CDR3 is TGTGCCAGCAGTTTTGCTGGAGACCAGGGCAGGGAGCTGTTTTTT. The encoded protein is CASSFAGDQGRELFF. Using reference TRBV28 and TRBJ2-2 for the parts outside the CDR3, the full variable domain is DVKVTQSSRYLVKRTGEKVFLECVQDMDHENMFWYRQDPGLGLRLIYFSYDVKMKEKGDIPEGYSVSREKKERFSLILESASTNQTSMYLCASSFAGDQGRELFFGEGSRLTVL.

V is TRBV20-1 and J is TRBJ2-2; D is uncertain. The V end lost 5 bases, the J end lost 6 bases, and 7 bases lay between the germline ends. The CDR3 extends over 11 amino acids. The germline V gene has CDR1 DFQATT and CDR2 SNEGSKA (reference sequence). CDR3 sequence (DNA): TGCAGTGCTCCGGTCGCCGGGGAGCTGTTTTTT. It codes for CSAPVAGELFF.

The DNA of the CDR3 is TGTGCCAGCAGTTACTCGGACAGCGGATACGAGCAGTACTTC. Residues: CASSYSDSGYEQYF. This chain links TRBV6-5 with TRBJ2-7; D may be TRBD1 (6 bases). Looked up from germline, CDR1 is MNHEY and CDR2 is SVGAGI. V lost 0 bases and J lost 4, with 10 bases in between. The CDR3 loop spans 14 amino acids.